The rows below give T cell receptor beta chains drawn from one sample of a study of T cells after yellow fever vaccination. One entry per CDR3 protein results from TCRdb running MiXCR on the 5' RACE reads. The table records some 240,000 distinct CDR3 sequences, about 5% of them present only once. Here the sequenced sample was CD4+ T cells sorted from PBMCs, taken on the day of the yellow fever booster vaccination. Receptors originate from a young man who received the YFV17D yellow fever vaccine. CDR3s include the opening cysteine and the closing phenylalanine or tryptophan. The D gene is left open where the match is weak. Where a row states a size, it is once, few, many or the class of an expanded clone; other rows omit it.

v_gene: TRBV5-1; j_gene: TRBJ1-4; d_gene: -; abundance: -; CDR3aa: CASSLFSGQSKLFF; CDR3nt: TGCGCCAGCAGCTTGTTCAGCGGCCAGTCGAAACTGTTTTTT
v_gene: TRBV6-2/TRBV6-3; j_gene: TRBJ2-3; d_gene: -; abundance: many; CDR3aa: CASSYIHDTQYF; CDR3nt: TGTGCCAGCAGTTATATCCACGATACGCAGTATTTT
v_gene: TRBV7-3; j_gene: TRBJ1-5; d_gene: TRBD1; abundance: -; CDR3aa: CASSPGTGAFYSNQPQHF; CDR3nt: TGTGCCAGCAGCCCCGGGACAGGGGCCTTTTATAGCAATCAGCCCCAGCATTTT
v_gene: TRBV6-2/TRBV6-3; j_gene: TRBJ1-2; d_gene: -; abundance: few; CDR3aa: CASSYSSGGYTF; CDR3nt: TGTGCCAGCAGTTACTCGAGTGGGGGCTACACCTTC
v_gene: TRBV6-2/TRBV6-3; j_gene: TRBJ1-1; d_gene: TRBD1; abundance: -; CDR3aa: CASSLRQGSGEAFF; CDR3nt: TGTGCCAGCAGCTTACGACAGGGTTCAGGTGAAGCTTTCTTT
v_gene: TRBV6-6; j_gene: TRBJ1-3; d_gene: -; abundance: many; CDR3aa: CASSSKDTIYF; CDR3nt: TGTGCCAGCAGTTCAAAGGACACCATATATTTT
v_gene: TRBV5-4; j_gene: TRBJ2-1; d_gene: TRBD2; abundance: -; CDR3aa: CASSPSGGMYNEQFF; CDR3nt: TGTGCCAGCAGCCCTAGCGGGGGGATGTACAATGAGCAGTTCTTC
v_gene: TRBV6-2/TRBV6-3; j_gene: TRBJ2-3; d_gene: TRBD2; abundance: -; CDR3aa: CASGGDGDTQYF; CDR3nt: TGTGCGTCCGGGGGGGATGGAGATACGCAGTATTTT
v_gene: TRBV7-3; j_gene: TRBJ2-1; d_gene: TRBD1; abundance: few; CDR3aa: CASSFKQGLYFF; CDR3nt: TGTGCCAGCAGCTTCAAACAGGGGCTGTATTTCTTC
v_gene: TRBV4-3; j_gene: TRBJ1-3; d_gene: -; abundance: -; CDR3aa: CASSQVRTDSYSGNTIYF; CDR3nt: TGCGCCAGCAGCCAAGTGAGGACTGACAGCTACTCTGGAAACACCATATATTTT
v_gene: TRBV7-2; j_gene: TRBJ1-1; d_gene: TRBD1; abundance: many; CDR3aa: CASSPQERGRAFF; CDR3nt: TGTGCCAGCAGCCCCCAGGAAAGGGGGCGAGCTTTCTTT
v_gene: TRBV6-6; j_gene: TRBJ2-5; d_gene: TRBD1; abundance: -; CDR3aa: CASSFRDRGWETQYF; CDR3nt: TGTGCCAGCAGTTTCCGGGACAGGGGCTGGGAGACCCAGTACTTC
v_gene: TRBV5-1; j_gene: TRBJ2-2; d_gene: -; abundance: many; CDR3aa: CASSLAPPGTGELFF; CDR3nt: TGCGCCAGCAGCTTGGCCCCGCCAGGGACCGGGGAGCTGTTTTTT
v_gene: TRBV29-1; j_gene: TRBJ2-3; d_gene: TRBD1; abundance: many; CDR3aa: CSVTGTGTDTQYF; CDR3nt: TGCAGCGTGACCGGGACAGGCACAGATACGCAGTATTTT
v_gene: TRBV6-2/TRBV6-3; j_gene: TRBJ2-1; d_gene: -; abundance: -; CDR3aa: CASSSIRDRSYNEQFF; CDR3nt: TGTGCCAGCAGTTCAATCCGGGACCGCAGCTACAATGAGCAGTTCTTC
v_gene: TRBV20-1; j_gene: TRBJ1-5; d_gene: -; abundance: few; CDR3aa: CSARSLDGQPQHF; CDR3nt: TGCAGTGCTAGGTCACTTGACGGTCAGCCCCAGCATTTT
v_gene: TRBV30; j_gene: TRBJ1-2; d_gene: -; abundance: -; CDR3aa: CAWSVSSYGYTF; CDR3nt: TGTGCCTGGAGTGTTTCTTCCTATGGCTACACCTTC
v_gene: TRBV2; j_gene: TRBJ2-3; d_gene: -; abundance: many; CDR3aa: CASRGLTDTQYF; CDR3nt: TGTGCCAGCAGAGGACTCACAGATACGCAGTATTTT
v_gene: TRBV6-2/TRBV6-3; j_gene: TRBJ1-2; d_gene: TRBD1; abundance: few; CDR3aa: CASRRDSNYGYTF; CDR3nt: TGTGCCAGCAGACGGGACAGCAACTATGGCTACACCTTC
v_gene: TRBV20-1; j_gene: TRBJ1-4; d_gene: -; abundance: -; CDR3aa: CSARPGADEKLFF; CDR3nt: TGCAGTGCTAGGCCCGGGGCGGACGAAAAACTGTTTTTT
v_gene: TRBV7-2; j_gene: TRBJ1-1; d_gene: TRBD1; abundance: few; CDR3aa: CASSLQGGRNTEAFF; CDR3nt: TGTGCCAGCAGTCTCCAAGGGGGCCGGAACACTGAAGCTTTCTTT
v_gene: TRBV20-1; j_gene: TRBJ2-3; d_gene: -; abundance: many; CDR3aa: CSAGTEITDTQYF; CDR3nt: TGCAGTGCCGGGACGGAAATCACAGATACGCAGTATTTT
v_gene: TRBV7-2; j_gene: TRBJ1-1; d_gene: -; abundance: -; CDR3aa: CASSLNRKNTEAFF; CDR3nt: TGTGCCAGCAGCTTGAACAGGAAGAACACTGAAGCTTTCTTT
v_gene: TRBV5-1; j_gene: TRBJ1-4; d_gene: -; abundance: few; CDR3aa: CASSPMSPATNEKLFF; CDR3nt: TGCGCCAGCAGCCCCATGAGCCCAGCAACTAATGAAAAACTGTTTTTT
v_gene: TRBV18; j_gene: TRBJ1-3; d_gene: -; abundance: -; CDR3aa: CASSPEAYTIYF; CDR3nt: TGTGCCAGCTCACCAGAGGCCTACACCATATATTTT
v_gene: TRBV7-2; j_gene: TRBJ2-3; d_gene: TRBD2; abundance: many; CDR3aa: CASSLGASGVGDTQYF; CDR3nt: TGTGCCAGCAGCTTAGGAGCCAGCGGGGTTGGAGATACGCAGTATTTT
v_gene: TRBV28; j_gene: TRBJ2-3; d_gene: TRBD2; abundance: -; CDR3aa: CASSRSGARDTQYF; CDR3nt: TGTGCCAGCAGTCGAAGCGGGGCCCGGGATACGCAGTATTTT
v_gene: TRBV24-1; j_gene: TRBJ2-1; d_gene: TRBD2; abundance: many; CDR3aa: CATSDRGLAGGYNEQFF; CDR3nt: TGTGCCACCAGTGATCGTGGATTAGCGGGGGGGTACAATGAGCAGTTCTTC
v_gene: TRBV15; j_gene: TRBJ1-2; d_gene: -; abundance: -; CDR3aa: CATSYGREYGYTF; CDR3nt: TGTGCCACCAGCTATGGGAGGGAGTATGGCTACACCTTC
v_gene: TRBV6-5; j_gene: TRBJ2-7; d_gene: -; abundance: -; CDR3aa: CASRITAGGYEQYF; CDR3nt: TGTGCCAGCCGTATCACGGCAGGGGGGTACGAGCAGTACTTC
v_gene: TRBV5-1; j_gene: TRBJ2-1; d_gene: TRBD2; abundance: -; CDR3aa: CDSSLGLAGSYNEQFF; CDR3nt: TGCGACAGCAGCTTGGGGCTAGCGGGTTCCTACAATGAGCAGTTCTTC
v_gene: TRBV7-2; j_gene: TRBJ1-2; d_gene: -; abundance: few; CDR3aa: CASSPHGGMGAESNYGYTF; CDR3nt: TGTGCCAGCAGCCCTCACGGGGGGATGGGGGCGGAATCTAACTATGGCTACACCTTC
v_gene: TRBV28; j_gene: TRBJ2-5; d_gene: -; abundance: many; CDR3aa: CASKLGAEGTQYF; CDR3nt: TGTGCCAGCAAGCTAGGGGCGGAGGGGACCCAGTACTTC
v_gene: TRBV12-3/TRBV12-4; j_gene: TRBJ1-1; d_gene: -; abundance: few; CDR3aa: CASSLVLVNTEAFF; CDR3nt: TGTGCCAGCAGTTTAGTCCTGGTGAACACTGAAGCTTTCTTT
v_gene: TRBV9; j_gene: TRBJ2-3; d_gene: -; abundance: many; CDR3aa: CASSATGGLTDTQYF; CDR3nt: TGTGCCAGCAGCGCCACCGGGGGGCTCACAGATACGCAGTATTTT
v_gene: TRBV12-3/TRBV12-4; j_gene: TRBJ1-4; d_gene: TRBD1; abundance: few; CDR3aa: CASSFQGVKGEKLFF; CDR3nt: TGTGCCAGCAGTTTTCAGGGGGTTAAAGGTGAAAAACTGTTTTTT
v_gene: TRBV4-3; j_gene: TRBJ1-5; d_gene: -; abundance: few; CDR3aa: CASSQDWIQGDNQPQHF; CDR3nt: TGCGCCAGCAGCCAAGATTGGATTCAAGGGGACAATCAGCCCCAGCATTTT
v_gene: TRBV20-1; j_gene: TRBJ1-2; d_gene: -; abundance: -; CDR3aa: CSARWGSIGYTF; CDR3nt: TGCAGTGCCCGGTGGGGGTCCATTGGCTACACCTTC
v_gene: TRBV3-1; j_gene: TRBJ2-3; d_gene: -; abundance: -; CDR3aa: CASSQLPGGVTDTQYF; CDR3nt: TGTGCCAGCAGCCAGCTGCCTGGCGGGGTCACAGATACGCAGTATTTT
v_gene: TRBV5-1; j_gene: TRBJ1-1; d_gene: -; abundance: few; CDR3aa: CASSLVEGIEAFF; CDR3nt: TGCGCCAGCAGCTTGGTCGAGGGTATTGAAGCTTTCTTT
v_gene: TRBV10-3; j_gene: TRBJ2-3; d_gene: -; abundance: few; CDR3aa: CAISWGGPDTQYF; CDR3nt: TGTGCCATCAGCTGGGGGGGCCCCGATACGCAGTATTTT
v_gene: TRBV14; j_gene: TRBJ1-2; d_gene: -; abundance: few; CDR3aa: CASSQDGRANYGYTF; CDR3nt: TGTGCCAGCAGCCAAGATGGCAGGGCTAACTATGGCTACACCTTC
v_gene: TRBV19; j_gene: TRBJ1-5; d_gene: TRBD1; abundance: -; CDR3aa: CASQTGLYQPQHF; CDR3nt: TGTGCCAGTCAGACAGGGCTTTATCAGCCCCAGCATTTT
v_gene: TRBV5-1; j_gene: TRBJ2-2; d_gene: -; abundance: many; CDR3aa: CASSLSGYSNTGELFF; CDR3nt: TGCGCCAGCAGCTTGAGCGGCTACTCTAACACCGGGGAGCTGTTTTTT
v_gene: TRBV29-1; j_gene: TRBJ2-1; d_gene: TRBD1; abundance: few; CDR3aa: CSAGTGLGEQFF; CDR3nt: TGCAGCGCGGGGACAGGGTTAGGGGAGCAGTTCTTC
v_gene: TRBV5-1; j_gene: TRBJ1-5; d_gene: -; abundance: -; CDR3aa: CASSLGDQNQPQHF; CDR3nt: TGCGCCAGCAGCTTGGGGGACCAGAATCAGCCCCAGCATTTT